These T cell receptor beta chains were read from a single sample in a study of cytomegalovirus exposure and HLA in healthy donors. The assay was immunoSEQ multiplex PCR, and TCRdb's table has in-frame clones only and misses some. The sample lists about 67,000 clones; around three quarters were seen once. Sequencing used PBMCs. The receptors originated from a man aged 60 to 75 in good health and CMV-seropositive. CDR3s include the opening cysteine and the closing phenylalanine or tryptophan. The D gene is left open where the match is weak. Size values are once, few and many counts, or a class for expanded clones, and some rows have none.

clone_size j_call cdr3_length v_call d_call cdr3_nt cdr3_aa
NA TRBJ2-5 18 TRBV6-1 TRBD2 TGTGCCAGCAGTGAAGCGGTAATGGGGCTAGCGGTTCGAGAGACCCAGTACTTC CASSEAVMGLAVRETQYF
few TRBJ2-6 12 TRBV5-5 NA TGTGCCAGCAGCTTGGTAAGCGACGTCCTGACTTTC CASSLVSDVLTF
few TRBJ1-5 15 TRBV2 TRBD1 TGTGCCAGCAGTCAGGGGGCGCTTAGCAATCAGCCCCAGCATTTT CASSQGALSNQPQHF
few TRBJ2-1 16 TRBV10-3 TRBD1 TGTGCCATCAGTGGGACGACAGGGGGCGCCGGGGGTGAGCAGTTCTTC CAISGTTGGAGGEQFF
NA TRBJ1-1 13 TRBV6-5 NA TGTGCCAGCATGGGGCGTCAGAACACTGAAGCTTTCTTT CASMGRQNTEAFF
NA TRBJ2-7 14 TRBV5-4 NA TGTGCCAGCAGCCATACTCCTCACGAGTACGAGCAGTACTTC CASSHTPHEYEQYF
few TRBJ1-1 14 TRBV7-9 NA TGTGCCAGCAGCCCGGGTCTCATGAACACTGAAGCTTTCTTT CASSPGLMNTEAFF
NA TRBJ2-7 19 TRBV7-8 NA TGTGCCAGCAGCTCCGCGTCCGGACAGCTCCTTAGCGGGCTGACCGAGCAGTACTTC CASSSASGQLLSGLTEQYF
NA TRBJ2-7 15 TRBV19 TRBD1 TGTGCCAGTAGCAGTCCCGGGACAGGGGCCTACGAGCAGTACTTC CASSSPGTGAYEQYF
NA TRBJ1-5 15 TRBV2 NA TGTGCCAGCAGTGGGGACACGATAGTAGAGGAGCCCCAGCATTTT CASSGDTIVEEPQHF
NA TRBJ1-6 14 TRBV19 TRBD1 TGTGCCAGTAGTATAAAACAGGGGGTATCACCCCTCCACTTT CASSIKQGVSPLHF
NA TRBJ2-2 14 TRBV10-1 NA TGCGCCAGCAGGAGCGGGTTTAACACCGGGGAGCTGTTTTTT CASRSGFNTGELFF
NA TRBJ2-5 14 TRBV27 NA TGTGCCAGCAGCAGCCTTATCGAGGCGGAGACCCAGTACTTC CASSSLIEAETQYF
NA TRBJ2-2 15 TRBV6-6 TRBD1 TGTGCCAGCAGTTACGGGACAGGGGGCTCCGGGGAGCTGTTTTTT CASSYGTGGSGELFF
NA TRBJ2-7 14 TRBV5-1 NA TGCGCCAGCAGCTTGGGACAGGCTAACTACGAGCAGTACTTC CASSLGQANYEQYF
few TRBJ1-4 11 TRBV6-1 NA TGTGCCAGCAGTTACAGTGAAAAACTGTTTTTT CASSYSEKLFF
NA TRBJ2-5 14 TRBV19 TRBD1 TGTGCCAGTAGTATTAGGGGGCGGCAAGAGACCCAGTACTTC CASSIRGRQETQYF
NA TRBJ1-6 13 TRBV16 NA TGTGCCAGCAGCCAATTAGGGGGTTCACCCCTCCACTTT CASSQLGGSPLHF
NA TRBJ1-2 14 TRBV2 NA TGTGCCAGCAATATCGGGGGACGTACAAATGGCTACACCTTC CASNIGGRTNGYTF
NA TRBJ1-6 14 TRBV5-1 NA TGCGCCAGCAGCCCGCCTATCCATAATTCACCCCTCCACTTT CASSPPIHNSPLHF
NA TRBJ2-4 16 TRBV6-1 NA TGTGCCAGCAGTGAAGCGCTAGGTATAGCCAAAAACATTCAGTACTTC CASSEALGIAKNIQYF
few TRBJ2-7 13 TRBV19 NA TGTGCCAGTAGTACGCGACAGTTCCCCGAGCAGTACTTC CASSTRQFPEQYF
NA TRBJ1-1 13 TRBV2 NA TGTGCCAGCTTTACAGACGCGAACACTGAAGCTTTCTTT CASFTDANTEAFF
few TRBJ2-2 15 TRBV5-1 NA TGCGCCAGCAGCCTAGCCGGACAGAGCACCGGGGAGCTGTTTTTT CASSLAGQSTGELFF
NA TRBJ1-2 14 TRBV6-5 TRBD1 TGTGCCAGCAGTCCCCCGGGACAGGGGGGAAGGAACACCTTC CASSPPGQGGRNTF
NA TRBJ2-7 14 TRBV27 NA TGTGCCAGCAGTTTAAGGGGTCAATCCTACGAGCAGTACTTC CASSLRGQSYEQYF